This is a list of T cell receptor beta chains from one sample in a study of blood T cell repertoires in COVID-19. Generated by immunoSEQ multiplex PCR, the TCRdb table keeps only in-frame clones and is missing some. The data show some 240,000 clones, with approximately 79% seen just once and around 4.1% held by the top ten. The sample consisted of PBMCs or T cells enriched from blood (not recorded which). The receptors stem from a man under 40 with acute COVID-19. CDR3s include the opening cysteine and the closing phenylalanine or tryptophan. D genes are given only for firm matches. Part of the rows lack a size; the others show once, few, many or a class for expanded clones.

size | D | J | V | CDR3 | DNA
once | - | TRBJ1-5 | TRBV4-2 | CASSQEKAGMRNQPQHF | TGTGCCAGCAGCCAAGAGAAGGCAGGGATGCGCAATCAGCCCCAGCATTTT
once | - | TRBJ2-3 | TRBV6-6 | CASSFTGGTDTQYF | TGTGCCAGCAGTTTCACCGGGGGCACAGATACGCAGTATTTT
few | - | TRBJ2-6 | TRBV6-5 | CASSTAGTGANVLTF | TGTGCCAGCAGTACGGCGGGGACTGGGGCCAACGTCCTGACTTTC
- | TRBD2 | TRBJ2-1 | TRBV2 | CASSEALAGNNEQFF | TGTGCCAGCAGTGAAGCACTAGCGGGAAACAATGAGCAGTTCTTC
- | - | TRBJ1-2 | TRBV24-1 | CATSVRDYGYTF | TGTGCCACCAGTGTACGCGACTATGGCTACACCTTC
- | - | TRBJ2-5 | TRBV29-1 | CSASDSPGETQYF | TGCAGCGCTTCGGACTCCCCGGGAGAGACCCAGTACTTC
- | - | TRBJ1-2 | TRBV28 | CASSSGGADGYTF | TGTGCCAGCAGTTCGGGGGGCGCAGATGGCTACACCTTC
- | TRBD1 | TRBJ2-2 | TRBV7-8 | CASRFDRDRVVSGELFF | TGTGCCAGCAGGTTCGACCGGGACAGGGTTGTTTCCGGGGAGCTGTTTTTT
- | - | TRBJ1-6 | TRBV28 | CASSLYNSNNSPLHF | TGTGCCAGCAGTTTATACAACAGCAACAATTCACCCCTCCACTTT
few | TRBD1 | TRBJ1-5 | TRBV19 | CASSAGQGAAQPQHF | TGTGCCAGTAGTGCAGGACAGGGGGCAGCTCAGCCCCAGCATTTT
- | - | TRBJ1-5 | TRBV6-4 | CASSASLREPQHF | TGTGCCAGCAGTGCCTCCCTGAGGGAGCCCCAGCATTTT